The TCR beta chain described here comes from a study of cytomegalovirus exposure and HLA in healthy donors. Turning to the study itself: The 95 to 150 validation repertoires used a platform that matched the one used for the roughly 650 first-cohort repertoires, as a later analysis reported.

With 1 base removed from V and 0 bases from J, the gap between germline ends came to 7 bases. CDR3 length: 14 amino acids. Per germline, CDR1 LGHNA and CDR2 YNFKEQ. Some clones are missing from TCRdb's copy, which holds only in-frame ones; the method was immunoSEQ multiplex PCR. This repertoire shows about 88,000 clones, roughly 84% found once; its top ten account for around 10%. This TCR derives from a woman in her late teens or twenties in good health and CMV-seropositive. The chain combines TRBV4-2 with TRBJ2-7; D possibly corresponds to TRBD2 (5 bases). The specimen sequenced was PBMCs. The CDR3 loop reads CASSQAGYSYEQYF. CDR3 bases: TGTGCCAGCAGCCAAGCGGGGTACTCCTACGAGCAGTACTTC.